This T cell receptor (beta chain) was identified in a study of OX40 agonist ivuxolimab in advanced cancers. Only in-frame clones appear in the TCRdb table, and some are missing; sequencing was by immunoSEQ multiplex PCR. The repertoire consists of tens of thousands of clones, with 85% to 95% occurring once and the leading ten covering approximately 11%. This CDR3 has 17 amino acids. Germline assignment: CDR1 SQVTM and CDR2 ANQGSEA. V lost 0 bases and J lost 1, with 16 bases in between. Autoimmune disease history or systemic immunosuppression excluded patients. This receptor was taken from an adult with an advanced solid tumor such as melanoma, head and neck, liver or kidney cancer. Sequencing used CD4+ or CD8+ T cells sorted from blood, obtained in a trial of the OX40 agonist ivuxolimab. The J gene is TRBJ2-1, the V gene TRBV29-1; TRBD2 is a possible D gene (7 bases). This CDR3 reads CSVEDRRGGRSYNEQFF. In DNA form, the CDR3 reads TGCAGCGTTGAAGATCGAAGGGGGGGGAGGTCCTACAATGAGCAGTTCTTC.